A selection of T cell receptor beta chains follows, all from one sample in a study of blood T cell repertoires in COVID-19. The repertoire was sequenced with immunoSEQ multiplex PCR; TCRdb's copy has only in-frame clones and lacks some. The data hold about 80,000 clones, with about 91% observed a single time. Source material: peripheral blood. The receptors were gathered from a woman at least 80 years old with acute or convalescent COVID-19. Both conserved end residues are part of each CDR3. The D gene is left open where the match is weak. Expanded clones are given a class, and other clones once, few, many or no size at all.

cdr3_nt: TGCAGCGCCCTAGCGTGGACAGGCTCCAGGGCTTTCTTT
cdr3_aa: CSALAWTGSRAFF
j_call: TRBJ1-1
d_call: TRBD1
v_call: TRBV29-1
clone_size: once

cdr3_nt: TGTGCCAGCAGTGACAGTGAAAAACTGTTTTTT
cdr3_aa: CASSDSEKLFF
j_call: TRBJ1-4
d_call: .
v_call: TRBV12-3/TRBV12-4
clone_size: .

cdr3_nt: TGTGCCAGCACTTCAGGGCCCAAAGCTTTCTTT
cdr3_aa: CASTSGPKAFF
j_call: TRBJ1-1
d_call: .
v_call: TRBV6-5
clone_size: .

cdr3_nt: TGTGCCAGCAGCGTAGCACAGGGACCGCCTAATGAAAAACTGTTTTTT
cdr3_aa: CASSVAQGPPNEKLFF
j_call: TRBJ1-4
d_call: .
v_call: TRBV9
clone_size: .

cdr3_nt: TGTGCCAGCAGTTACCAGGGGGCAAGGTACGAGCAGTACTTC
cdr3_aa: CASSYQGARYEQYF
j_call: TRBJ2-7
d_call: TRBD1
v_call: TRBV6-2/TRBV6-3
clone_size: .

cdr3_nt: TGTGCCAGCAGCTTAGTTGATCAGGGCGGTGAGCAGTTCTTC
cdr3_aa: CASSLVDQGGEQFF
j_call: TRBJ2-1
d_call: .
v_call: TRBV7-8
clone_size: once

cdr3_nt: TGTGCCAGCAGCTTAACGTCGGGCCTAGCGGGGGGCGAGCAGTACTTC
cdr3_aa: CASSLTSGLAGGEQYF
j_call: TRBJ2-7
d_call: TRBD2
v_call: TRBV7-3
clone_size: .

cdr3_nt: TGTGCCAGCACCAGGGGTTCCGGGGAGCTGTTTTTT
cdr3_aa: CASTRGSGELFF
j_call: TRBJ2-2
d_call: .
v_call: TRBV12-3/TRBV12-4
clone_size: .

cdr3_nt: TGTGCCAGCAGCCTGCGGGGGACAGGGGTATCTGAAGCTTTCTTT
cdr3_aa: CASSLRGTGVSEAFF
j_call: TRBJ1-1
d_call: TRBD1
v_call: TRBV5-6
clone_size: .

cdr3_nt: TGTGCCAGCAGTACCCCCCTCGAGGGAAGTTCACCCCTCCACTTT
cdr3_aa: CASSTPLEGSSPLHF
j_call: TRBJ1-6
d_call: .
v_call: TRBV28
clone_size: .

cdr3_nt: TGTGCCAGCAGCCGAACAGCGGGACATTACAATGAGCAGTTCTTC
cdr3_aa: CASSRTAGHYNEQFF
j_call: TRBJ2-1
d_call: .
v_call: TRBV7-9
clone_size: .

cdr3_nt: TGTGCCAGCAGCCTGAAACCGGGACTAGCGGGGGGCGTTAACACCGGGGAGCTGTTTTTT
cdr3_aa: CASSLKPGLAGGVNTGELFF
j_call: TRBJ2-2
d_call: TRBD2
v_call: TRBV4-2
clone_size: .

cdr3_nt: TGTGCCAGCAGCCAAGTTAGGGGACAGGGAACTGGGGCCAACGTCCTGACTTTC
cdr3_aa: CASSQVRGQGTGANVLTF
j_call: TRBJ2-6
d_call: TRBD1
v_call: TRBV3-1/TRBV3-2
clone_size: .

cdr3_nt: TGTGCCAGCAGACCGCTAGCGGGAGCATTCGAGCAGTACTTC
cdr3_aa: CASRPLAGAFEQYF
j_call: TRBJ2-7
d_call: TRBD2
v_call: TRBV6-5
clone_size: .

cdr3_nt: TGTGCCAGCAGCCGACAGGGCGGGGGGGGTGAAAAACTGTTTTTT
cdr3_aa: CASSRQGGGGEKLFF
j_call: TRBJ1-4
d_call: TRBD1
v_call: TRBV6-5
clone_size: .

cdr3_nt: TGTGCCAGCAGTGCAGAGGGGAACACTGAAGCTTTCTTT
cdr3_aa: CASSAEGNTEAFF
j_call: TRBJ1-1
d_call: .
v_call: TRBV2
clone_size: once

cdr3_nt: TGTGCCAGCAGCCAATACGACAGGGGTCTGACTGAAGCTTTCTTT
cdr3_aa: CASSQYDRGLTEAFF
j_call: TRBJ1-1
d_call: TRBD1
v_call: TRBV3-1/TRBV3-2
clone_size: few